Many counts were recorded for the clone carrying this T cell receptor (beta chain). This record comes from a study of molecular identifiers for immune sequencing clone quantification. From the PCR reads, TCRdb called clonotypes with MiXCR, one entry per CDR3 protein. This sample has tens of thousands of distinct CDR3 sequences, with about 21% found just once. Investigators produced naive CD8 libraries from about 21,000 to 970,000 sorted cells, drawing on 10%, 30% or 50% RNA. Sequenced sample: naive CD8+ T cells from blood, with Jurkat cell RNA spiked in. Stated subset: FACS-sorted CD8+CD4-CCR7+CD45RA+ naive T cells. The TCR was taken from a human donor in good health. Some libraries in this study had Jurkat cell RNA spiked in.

As DNA, the CDR3 is TGTGCCAGTAGTATGTACGCCGGGACACATGATGGCTACACCTTC. Protein product: CASSMYAGTHDGYTF. The rearrangement links TRBV19 to TRBJ1-2; possible D gene TRBD1, 6 bases. The CDR3 is 15 residues long. In germline, CDR1 is LNHDA, CDR2 SQIVND (reference sequence). The germline V and J ends were trimmed by 3 bases and 6 bases, with 17 bases remaining between them.